This is a list of T cell receptor beta chains from one sample in a study of blood T cell repertoires in COVID-19. Assay used: immunoSEQ multiplex PCR; TCRdb lists only in-frame clones, some missing. This table has 250,000 or so clones, 85% appearing once. Material: peripheral blood. These receptors originate from a woman aged 55-69 years with active or convalescent COVID-19. Each CDR3 is given with its conserved first and last residue. The order of the fields is V gene, clone size, D gene, J gene, CDR3 DNA, CDR3 protein. A D gene is named only where the DNA matches it firmly. Rows may omit the clone size; those that give it use once, few, many or a size class.

>TRBV9|NA|TRBD2|TRBJ2-5
TGTGCCAGCAGCCCCTCCCTTAGCGGGGCCCTAGTGGGCCAGTACTTC
CASSPSLSGALVGQYF
>TRBV5-1|NA|TRBD1|TRBJ2-3
TGCGCCAGCAGCTTGGACAGGGGGACAGATACGCAGTATTTT
CASSLDRGTDTQYF
>TRBV18|once|NA|TRBJ1-6
TGTGCCAGCCACCCCGGGACAACAAATTCACCCCTCCACTTT
CASHPGTTNSPLHF
>TRBV6-1|NA|NA|TRBJ2-1
TGTGCCAGCAGTGAAGAGGGGTCCTACAATGAGCAGTTCTTC
CASSEEGSYNEQFF
>TRBV9|NA|NA|TRBJ2-3
TGTGCCAGCAGCGTTCTAGCGTACGGCACAGATACGCAGTATTTT
CASSVLAYGTDTQYF
>TRBV5-1|NA|NA|TRBJ1-1
TGCGCCAGCAGCTTGGGTGGGGCCACTGAAGCTTTCTTT
CASSLGGATEAFF
>TRBV6-5|NA|NA|TRBJ1-1
TGTGCCAGCAGTTCGAGGGGGACTGAAGCTTTCTTT
CASSSRGTEAFF
>TRBV3-1/TRBV3-2|NA|TRBD1|TRBJ1-2
TGTGCCAGCAGCCGAAGCGGGAGGACAGGAACTTCTCCTGGCTACACCTTC
CASSRSGRTGTSPGYTF
>TRBV24-1|NA|NA|TRBJ1-2
TGTGCCACCAGTGATCCCTCCGATGGGCAGGGCCGTGGCTACACCTTC
CATSDPSDGQGRGYTF
>TRBV5-4|NA|TRBD1|TRBJ2-7
TGTGCCAGCAGCCCCACAGGGGTCATTCCTTCCTACGAGCAGTACTTC
CASSPTGVIPSYEQYF
>TRBV5-8|few|TRBD2|TRBJ2-5
TGTGCCAGCAGCTTGAAGTTTTATAGCGGGAGAACAGAGACCCAGTACTTC
CASSLKFYSGRTETQYF
>TRBV5-1|NA|NA|TRBJ1-1
TGCGCCAGCAGCTTCGGGACACCCTTGGGGAACACTGAAGCTTTCTTT
CASSFGTPLGNTEAFF
>TRBV3-1/TRBV3-2|NA|NA|TRBJ2-1
TGTGCCAGCATCCGTAACAATGAGCAGTTCTTC
CASIRNNEQFF
>TRBV10-3|NA|TRBD1|TRBJ1-6
TGTGCCACCGGGGACAGGGGAAGTTCACCCCTCCACTTT
CATGDRGSSPLHF
>TRBV14|NA|NA|TRBJ2-5
TGTGCCAGCAGCCAAGCCATTCCCTCGCGTCCCCAGTACTTC
CASSQAIPSRPQYF
>TRBV6-6|NA|NA|TRBJ2-2
TGTGCCAGCAGTCAGCCATGGGGCAGCAACACCGGGGAGCTGTTTTTT
CASSQPWGSNTGELFF
>TRBV11-1|many|NA|TRBJ1-3
TGTGCCAGCAGGCGGACAGACTCTGGAAACACCATATATTTT
CASRRTDSGNTIYF
>TRBV30|NA|NA|TRBJ1-2
TGTGCCTGGAGTGTCGGTAGTGGCTACACCTTC
CAWSVGSGYTF
>TRBV7-8|NA|NA|TRBJ2-2
TGTGCCAGCAGCAGAACCGGGACAACCAACACCGGGGAGCTGTTTTTT
CASSRTGTTNTGELFF
>TRBV4-1|NA|TRBD1|TRBJ2-5
TGCGCCAGCAGCCAACCGGGACAGGGCAGCCAAGAGACCCAGTACTTC
CASSQPGQGSQETQYF
>TRBV28|NA|TRBD1|TRBJ1-1
TGTGCCAGCAGACAGGGGGGGACTGAAGCTTTCTTT
CASRQGGTEAFF
>TRBV5-8|NA|NA|TRBJ2-1
TGTGCCAGCAGCACAAGACTTGCCCTAGAGCAGTTCTTC
CASSTRLALEQFF
>TRBV2|NA|NA|TRBJ2-7
TGTGCCAGCAGCCTCGGGGCCTACGAGCAGTACTTC
CASSLGAYEQYF
>TRBV4-2|NA|TRBD1|TRBJ1-6
TGTGCCAGCGGGGGGACAGTTTCACCCCTCCACTTT
CASGGTVSPLHF
>TRBV5-4|many|NA|TRBJ1-1
TGTGCCAGCAGCTTTGCCAGCGGGGGACTAATGAACACTGAAGCTTTCTTT
CASSFASGGLMNTEAFF
>TRBV24-1|NA|TRBD1|TRBJ1-5
TGTGCCACCAGTGATTCCAAGGACAGGGATCAGCCCCAGCATTTT
CATSDSKDRDQPQHF
>TRBV7-2|few|NA|TRBJ2-5
TGTGCCAGCAGCTTAGCGGTGGGGATAGGAGGGAAGACCCAGTACTTC
CASSLAVGIGGKTQYF
>TRBV6-5|NA|NA|TRBJ1-1
TGTGCCAGCAGTCTTAGCCCACCTCAGAGCACTGAAGCTTTCTTT
CASSLSPPQSTEAFF
>TRBV11-2|NA|NA|TRBJ2-7
TGTGCCAGCTCGACAGGTACGATTTGGAAGTACTTC
CASSTGTIWKYF
>TRBV3-1/TRBV3-2|once|TRBD2|TRBJ2-7
TGTGCCAGCAGCCAAGGACTAGCGGGACAGTACGAGCAGTACTTC
CASSQGLAGQYEQYF
>TRBV4-1|NA|TRBD1|TRBJ1-1
TGCGCCAGCAGCCCGGGACAGGGGAACACTGAAGCTTTCTTT
CASSPGQGNTEAFF
>TRBV24-1|once|NA|TRBJ2-3
TGTGCCACCCAGGAGGGCTTCACAGATACGCAGTATTTT
CATQEGFTDTQYF
>TRBV9|NA|NA|TRBJ1-6
TGTGCCAGCAGCGTAGGCAGGCCTTATAATTCACCCCTCCACTTT
CASSVGRPYNSPLHF
>TRBV5-1|few|TRBD2|TRBJ2-3
TGCGCCAGCAGCTTGTCAGGACTAGCGGACACAGATACGCAGTATTTT
CASSLSGLADTDTQYF
>TRBV14|NA|NA|TRBJ2-3
TGTGCCAGCAGCCAAAACAGGGCAGATACGCAGTATTTT
CASSQNRADTQYF
>TRBV5-4|NA|NA|TRBJ2-1
TGTGCCAGCAGCTTGATAGCTTCCGTTGGCAATGAGCAGTTCTTC
CASSLIASVGNEQFF
>TRBV14|NA|NA|TRBJ2-1
TGTGCCAGCAGCCAAGCGAGAAGCAATGAGCAGTTCTTC
CASSQARSNEQFF
>TRBV21-1|NA|NA|TRBJ2-5
TGTGCCAGCAGCAAACTAGTGGGGGCGGTCCTGGAGACCCAGTACTTC
CASSKLVGAVLETQYF